The 8 T cell receptor beta chains below all came from one sample that was sequenced in a study of beta chain features in type 1 diabetes. The isolated RNA, all of it, was reverse transcribed, so expressed TCRB transcripts were what got sequenced. This table comes from immunoSEQ multiplex PCR, and its TCRdb copy is limited to in-frame clones, with some not included. This table has tens of thousands of clones, 30% to 40% appearing once. Material for sequencing was stem cell memory CD4+ T cells from blood. The origin of the receptors is a young woman in good health.

The V and J genes are TRBV10-3 and TRBJ1-1; tentatively, D is TRBD1 (5 bases). V lost 0 bases and J 11 bases, leaving 13 bases between the germline ends. CDR1 and CDR2 from the germline V gene are ENHRY and SYGVKD. CDR3 size: 13 residues. In DNA, the CDR3 is TGTGCCATCAGTGAGTCGATGGCAGGGCGGGCTTTCTTT. Protein sequence: CAISESMAGRAFF.

The chain employs TRBV2 and TRBJ2-7, with 9 positions matching TRBD2. The V gene's germline CDR1 is SNHLY and CDR2 FYNNEI. Trimming removed 6 bases from V and 3 bases from J; junction bases left unmatched: 6. The CDR3 runs 14 residues. The CDR3 DNA reads as TGTGCCAGCAGACAAGCGGGGGGCGGCTACGAGCAGTACTTC. This translates into CASRQAGGGYEQYF.

The CDR3 nucleotides are TGTGCCAGCACCCCCTCTAGCGGGAGGGCCACAGATACGCAGTATTTT. Encoded protein: CASTPSSGRATDTQYF. This rearrangement joins TRBV6-6 to TRBJ2-3, with 12 bases fitting TRBD2. CDR3 length: 16 amino acids. The V segment lost 7 bases and the J segment 2 bases; nucleotides outside the gene matches: 7. The germline CDR1 and CDR2 sequences are MNHNY and SVGAGI (reference sequence).

This clone appeared a few times. The chain links TRBV29-1 to TRBJ2-1, with 7 positions matching TRBD1. CDR1 and CDR2 from the germline V gene are SQVTM and ANQGSEA. V was clipped by 7 bases and J by 4 bases; unmatched bases: 4. This CDR3 is built from 12 residues. CDR3 region: CSAEGQYNEQFF. The DNA for the CDR3 is TGCAGCGCTGAGGGACAGTACAATGAGCAGTTCTTC.

V is TRBV7-2 and J is TRBJ1-1, with a weak D call TRBD1 (5 bases). Trimming took 5 bases from V and 1 from J, leaving 8 bases between them. Germline V gene lookup returns CDR1 SGHTA and CDR2 FQGNSA. This CDR3 comprises 13 residues. The chain's CDR3 is CASSTTGNTEAFF. The CDR3 DNA sequence: TGTGCCAGCAGCACAACAGGGAACACTGAAGCTTTCTTT.

This clone was observed a few times. V gene TRBV4-1 combines with J gene TRBJ2-3; D uncertain. This CDR3 is built from 14 residues. Trimming removed 1 base from V and 8 bases from J, with 13 bases in between. The germline gives CDR1 MGHRA, CDR2 YSYEKL. Here the CDR3 reads CASSQVVVLGTQYF. The CDR3 DNA reads as TGCGCCAGCAGCCAAGTAGTGGTTCTCGGTACGCAGTATTTT.

This clone came up a few times. J is TRBJ2-1 and V is TRBV7-2; possible D gene TRBD1, 5 bases. Per germline, CDR1 SGHTA and CDR2 FQGNSA. The CDR3 contains 15 residues. Trimming left V 5 bases short and J 0 bases short, with 11 bases between. CDR3 DNA: TGTGCCAGCAGCAACGTAGGGGTCTCCTACAATGAGCAGTTCTTC. Its protein product is CASSNVGVSYNEQFF.

J is TRBJ2-2 and V is TRBV6-7, with TRBD1 matching over 8 bases. TRBV6-7 belongs to the ORF category, with a function that is uncertain. Germline trimming cut 4 bases from V and 6 bases from J; bases unmatched to any gene: 4. This CDR3 has 14 amino acids. DNA of the CDR3: TGTGCCAGCAGTTGGCGGACAGGGCCCGGGGAGCTGTTTTTT. Protein sequence: CASSWRTGPGELFF.